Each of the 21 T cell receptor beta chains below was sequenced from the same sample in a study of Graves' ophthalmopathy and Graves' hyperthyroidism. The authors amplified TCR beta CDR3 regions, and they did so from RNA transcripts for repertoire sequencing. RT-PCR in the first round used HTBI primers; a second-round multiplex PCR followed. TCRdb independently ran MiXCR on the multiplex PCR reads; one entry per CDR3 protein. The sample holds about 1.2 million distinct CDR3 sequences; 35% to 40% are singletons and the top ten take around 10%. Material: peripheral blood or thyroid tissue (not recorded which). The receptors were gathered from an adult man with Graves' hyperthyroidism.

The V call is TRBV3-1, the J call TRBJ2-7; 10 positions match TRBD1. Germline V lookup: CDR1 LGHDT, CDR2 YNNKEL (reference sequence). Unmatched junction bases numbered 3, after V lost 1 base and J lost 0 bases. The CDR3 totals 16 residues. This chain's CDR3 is CASSQGGTGVSYEQYF. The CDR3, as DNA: TGTGCCAGCAGCCAAGGTGGGACAGGGGTCTCCTACGAGCAGTACTTC.

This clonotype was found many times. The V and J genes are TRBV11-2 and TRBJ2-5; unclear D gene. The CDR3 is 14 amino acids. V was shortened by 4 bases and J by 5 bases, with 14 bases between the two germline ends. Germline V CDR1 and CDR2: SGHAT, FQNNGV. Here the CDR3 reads CASSYELPRETQYF. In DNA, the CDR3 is TGTGCCAGCAGCTACGAGCTGCCACGGGAGACCCAGTACTTC.

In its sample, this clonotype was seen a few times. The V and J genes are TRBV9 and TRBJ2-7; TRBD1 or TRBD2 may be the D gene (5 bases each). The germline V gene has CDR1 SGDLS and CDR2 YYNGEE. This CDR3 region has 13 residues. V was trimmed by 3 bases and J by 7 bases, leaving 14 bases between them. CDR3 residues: CASSAVGGREQYF. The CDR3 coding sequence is TGTGCCAGCAGCGCAGTTGGGGGTCGGGAGCAGTACTTC.

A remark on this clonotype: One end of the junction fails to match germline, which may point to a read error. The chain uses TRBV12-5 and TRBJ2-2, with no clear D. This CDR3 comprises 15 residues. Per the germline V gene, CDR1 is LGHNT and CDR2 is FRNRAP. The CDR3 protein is CASGLGIGPAGELFF. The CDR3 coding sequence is TGTGCTAGTGGCTTGGGTATCGGCCCAGCCGGGGAGCTGTTTTTT.

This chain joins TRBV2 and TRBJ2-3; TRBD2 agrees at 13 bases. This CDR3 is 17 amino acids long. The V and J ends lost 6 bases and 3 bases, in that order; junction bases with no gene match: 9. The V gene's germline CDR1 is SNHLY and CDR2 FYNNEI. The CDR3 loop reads CASSDGGTSGATDTQYF. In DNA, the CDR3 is TGTGCCAGCAGCGACGGGGGGACTAGCGGGGCAACAGATACGCAGTATTTT.

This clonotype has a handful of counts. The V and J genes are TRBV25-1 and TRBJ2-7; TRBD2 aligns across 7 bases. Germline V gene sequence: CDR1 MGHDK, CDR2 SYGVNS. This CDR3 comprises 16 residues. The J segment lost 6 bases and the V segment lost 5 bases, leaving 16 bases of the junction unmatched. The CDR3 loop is CASSSSNPGGWCEQYF. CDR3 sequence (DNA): TGTGCCAGCAGTAGCTCTAACCCGGGAGGCTGGTGCGAGCAGTACTTC.

The CDR3 nucleotides are TGCAGCCCAACAGGGGGTAATTCACCCCTCCACTTT. This gives the protein CSPTGGNSPLHF. V usage is TRBV29-1 and J usage is TRBJ1-6; 8 bases are shared with TRBD1. V gave up 8 bases and J gave up 6 bases; unmatched junction bases: 3. CDR1 SQVTM and CDR2 ANQGSEA come from the germline V gene. The CDR3 sequence is 12 residues long.

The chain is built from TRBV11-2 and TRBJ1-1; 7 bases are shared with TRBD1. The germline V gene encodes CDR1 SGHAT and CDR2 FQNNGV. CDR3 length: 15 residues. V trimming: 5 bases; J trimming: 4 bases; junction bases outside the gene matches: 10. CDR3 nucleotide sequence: TGTGCCAGCAGCCGCGACAGGGATGGGAGCACTGAAGCTTTCTTT. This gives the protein CASSRDRDGSTEAFF. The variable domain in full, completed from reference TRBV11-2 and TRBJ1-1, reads EAGVAQSPRYKIIEKRQSVAFWCNPISGHATLYWYQQILGQGPKLLIQFQNNGVVDDSQLPKDRFSAERLKGVDSTLKIQPAKLEDSAVYLCASSRDRDGSTEAFFGQGTRLTVV.

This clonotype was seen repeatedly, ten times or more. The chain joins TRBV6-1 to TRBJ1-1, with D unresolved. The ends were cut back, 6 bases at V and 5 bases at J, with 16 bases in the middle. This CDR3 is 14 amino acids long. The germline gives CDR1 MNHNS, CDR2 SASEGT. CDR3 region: CASRTYRGKTEAFF. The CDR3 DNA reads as TGTGCCAGCAGAACTTACCGAGGGAAAACTGAAGCTTTCTTT.

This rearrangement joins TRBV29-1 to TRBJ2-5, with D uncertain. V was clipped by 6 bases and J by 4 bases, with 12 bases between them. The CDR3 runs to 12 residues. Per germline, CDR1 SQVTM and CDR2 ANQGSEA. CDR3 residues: CSVLPGLETQYF. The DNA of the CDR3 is TGCAGCGTCCTCCCAGGATTAGAGACCCAGTACTTC.

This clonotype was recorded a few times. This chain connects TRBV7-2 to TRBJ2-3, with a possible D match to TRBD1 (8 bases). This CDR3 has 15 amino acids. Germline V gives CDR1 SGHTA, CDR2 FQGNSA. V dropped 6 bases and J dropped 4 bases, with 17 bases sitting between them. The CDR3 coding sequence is TGTGCCAGCAGGGCGGTACAGGGGGGGGCAGATACGCAGTATTTT. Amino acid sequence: CASRAVQGGADTQYF.

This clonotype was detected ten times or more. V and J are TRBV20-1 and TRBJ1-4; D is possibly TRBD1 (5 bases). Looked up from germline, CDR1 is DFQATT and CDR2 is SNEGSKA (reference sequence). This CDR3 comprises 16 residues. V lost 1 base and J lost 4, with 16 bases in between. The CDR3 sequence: CSARVGPGTDNEKLFF. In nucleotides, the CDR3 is TGCAGTGCTAGAGTTGGCCCAGGGACCGATAATGAAAAACTGTTTTTT.

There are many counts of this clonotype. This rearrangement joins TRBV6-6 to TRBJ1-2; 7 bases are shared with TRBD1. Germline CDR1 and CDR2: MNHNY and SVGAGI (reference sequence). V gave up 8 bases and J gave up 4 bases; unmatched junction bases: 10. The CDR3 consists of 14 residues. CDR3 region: CASRPYRGGYGYTF. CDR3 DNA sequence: TGTGCCAGCCGACCCTACAGGGGAGGCTATGGCTACACCTTC.

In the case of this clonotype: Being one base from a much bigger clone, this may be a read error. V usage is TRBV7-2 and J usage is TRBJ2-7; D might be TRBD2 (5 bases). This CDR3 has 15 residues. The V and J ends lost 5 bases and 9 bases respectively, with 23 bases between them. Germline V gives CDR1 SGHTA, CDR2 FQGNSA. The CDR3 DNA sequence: TGTGCCAGCAGCAAACAACTAGTCTCTTCGAACGGGCAGTACTTC. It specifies CASSKQLVSSNGQYF.

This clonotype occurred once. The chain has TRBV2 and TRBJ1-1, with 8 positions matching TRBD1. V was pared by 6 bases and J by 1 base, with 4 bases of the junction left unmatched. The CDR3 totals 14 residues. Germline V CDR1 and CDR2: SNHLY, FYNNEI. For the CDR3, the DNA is TGTGCCAGCAGGGTGACAGGGGCGAACACTGAAGCTTTCTTT. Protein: CASRVTGANTEAFF.

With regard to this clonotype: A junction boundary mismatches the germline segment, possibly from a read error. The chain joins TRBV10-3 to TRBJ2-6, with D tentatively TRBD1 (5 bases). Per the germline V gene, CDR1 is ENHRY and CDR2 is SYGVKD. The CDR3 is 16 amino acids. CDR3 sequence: CAISEPKGALWGTEAF. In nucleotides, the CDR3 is TGTGCCATCAGTGAACCGAAAGGGGCCCTATGGGGCACTGAAGCTTTC.

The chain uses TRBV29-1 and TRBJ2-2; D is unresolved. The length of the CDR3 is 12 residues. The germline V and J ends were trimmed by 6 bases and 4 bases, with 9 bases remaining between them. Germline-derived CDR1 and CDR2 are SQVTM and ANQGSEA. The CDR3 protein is CSVPVVTGELFF. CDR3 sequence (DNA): TGCAGCGTCCCCGTGGTCACCGGGGAGCTGTTTTTT.

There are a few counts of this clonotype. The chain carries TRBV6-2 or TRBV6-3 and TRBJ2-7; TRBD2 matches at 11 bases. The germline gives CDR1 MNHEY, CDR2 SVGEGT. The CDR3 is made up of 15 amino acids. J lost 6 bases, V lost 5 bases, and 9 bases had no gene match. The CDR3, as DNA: TGTGCCAGCAGTCTCGTCGGGACTAGCGGATGCGAGCAGTACTTC. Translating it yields CASSLVGTSGCEQYF.

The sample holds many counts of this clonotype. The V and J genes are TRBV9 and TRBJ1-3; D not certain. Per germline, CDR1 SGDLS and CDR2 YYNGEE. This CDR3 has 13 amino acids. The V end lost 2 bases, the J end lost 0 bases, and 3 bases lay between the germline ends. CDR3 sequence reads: CASSVGSGNTIYF. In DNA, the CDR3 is TGTGCCAGCAGCGTGGGCTCTGGAAACACCATATATTTT. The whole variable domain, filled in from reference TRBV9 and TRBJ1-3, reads DSGVTQTPKHLITATGQRVTLRCSPRSGDLSVYWYQQSLDQGLQFLIQYYNGEERAKGNILERFSAQQFPDLHSELNLSSLELGDSALYFCASSVGSGNTIYFGEGSWLTVV.

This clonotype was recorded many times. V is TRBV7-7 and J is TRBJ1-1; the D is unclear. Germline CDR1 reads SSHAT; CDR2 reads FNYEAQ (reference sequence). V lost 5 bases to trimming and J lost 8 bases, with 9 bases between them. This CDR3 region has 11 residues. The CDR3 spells CASSPCREAFF. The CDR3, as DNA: TGTGCCAGCAGCCCCTGCCGCGAAGCTTTCTTT.

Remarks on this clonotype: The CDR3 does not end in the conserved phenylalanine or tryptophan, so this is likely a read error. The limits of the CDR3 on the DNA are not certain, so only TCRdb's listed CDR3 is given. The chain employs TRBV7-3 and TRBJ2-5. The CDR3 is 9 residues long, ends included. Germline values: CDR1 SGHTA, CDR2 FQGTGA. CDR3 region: CASSLTQDY.